These 12 T cell receptor beta chains were all obtained from the same sample, sequenced in a study of T cells in Graves' hyperthyroidism and ophthalmopathy. Amplification of TCR beta CDR3 regions used RNA as the template. HTBI primers were employed in a first-round RT-PCR of the TCR CDR3. TCRdb used MiXCR to reprocess the multiplex PCR reads, holding one entry per CDR3 protein. The data show 550,000 to 600,000 distinct CDR3 sequences, over 12% seen once. The material sequenced was blood. These receptors were collected from a woman younger than 30 with Graves' ophthalmopathy.

This rearrangement joins TRBV24-1 to TRBJ2-7; D may be TRBD1 or TRBD2 (5 bases each). CDR1 is KGHDR, CDR2 SFDVKD, per germline. The CDR3 runs to 16 residues. V shed 3 bases and J shed 0 bases, with 14 bases lying between them. CDR3 DNA sequence: TGTGCCACCAGTGATCCGGGCCGGGACCACTCCTACGAGCAGTACTTC. Translating gives CATSDPGRDHSYEQYF.

This clonotype was seen a few times. V is TRBV6-9 and J is TRBJ1-5; maybe TRBD1 (6 bases). Germline V gives CDR1 MNHGY, CDR2 SVAAGI. The CDR3 sequence is 14 residues long. V lost 3 bases and J lost 7, with 13 bases in between. The CDR3 region is CASSYTTGPQPQHF. Here the CDR3 DNA reads TGTGCCAGCAGTTACACCACAGGGCCACAGCCCCAGCATTTT.

The chain uses TRBV3-1 and TRBJ1-1, with D tentatively TRBD1 (5 bases). V was cut by 2 bases and J by 1 base, with 8 bases left in between. This CDR3 contains 14 residues. CDR1 is LGHDT, CDR2 YNNKEL, per germline (reference sequence). CDR3 residues: CASSQLDKNTEAFF. CDR3 in DNA: TGTGCCAGCAGCCAATTGGACAAGAACACTGAAGCTTTCTTT.

This clonotype was picked up many times. J is TRBJ1-1 and V is TRBV27, with TRBD1 matching 7 bases. This CDR3 comprises 15 residues. CDR1 is MNHEY, CDR2 SMNVEV, per germline (reference sequence). After removal of 4 bases from V and 5 bases from J, the junction contained 10 bases not matched to a gene. The CDR3 spells CASSYRGPRWTEAFF. In DNA form, the CDR3 reads TGTGCCAGCAGTTACAGGGGCCCGAGATGGACTGAAGCTTTCTTT.

CDR3 protein: CASSPPGAEAFF. In DNA form, the CDR3 reads TGTGCCAGTAGTCCTCCGGGAGCCGAAGCTTTCTTT. The chain joins TRBV19 to TRBJ1-1; D is uncertain. CDR1 LNHDA and CDR2 SQIVND come from the germline V gene (reference sequence). Trimming took off 5 bases at V and 8 bases at J, with 12 bases between the two ends. The CDR3 extends over 12 amino acids.

At least ten counts were recorded for this clonotype. The rearrangement links TRBV20-1 to TRBJ2-1; the match to TRBD2 covers 7 bases. Germline assignment: CDR1 DFQATT and CDR2 SNEGSKA (reference sequence). The CDR3 has 14 amino acids. The J segment lost 8 bases and the V segment lost 7 bases, leaving 14 bases of the junction unmatched. The CDR3 region has the DNA TGCAGTGTTCGAGGGAGGGCGTGGTTGGATGAGCAGTTCTTC. This gives the protein CSVRGRAWLDEQFF.

This clonotype occurred many times. The CDR3 spells CASSAAGELNTEAFF. DNA of the CDR3: TGCGCCAGCAGCGCGGCAGGGGAGTTGAACACTGAAGCTTTCTTT. The rearrangement links TRBV4-1 to TRBJ1-1; maybe TRBD1 (6 bases). This CDR3 is 15 amino acids long. With 5 bases removed from V and 0 bases from J, the gap between germline ends came to 13 bases. CDR1 is MGHRA, CDR2 YSYEKL, per germline.

This clonotype was detected a few times. The genes are TRBV6-5 and TRBJ1-2, with 9 bases fitting TRBD1. The junction had 8 bases not matched to a gene; V was cut back by 2 bases and J by 7 bases. The length of the CDR3 is 15 residues. CDR1 and CDR2 from the germline V gene are MNHEY and SVGAGI. The CDR3 nucleotides are TGTGCCAGCAGTTACACGCCGGGACAGGGTAGTGGCTACACCTTC. This gives the protein CASSYTPGQGSGYTF.

With regard to this clonotype: Possible read error: a much larger clone is one base away. The CDR3 does not end in the conserved phenylalanine or tryptophan, so this is likely a read error. The chain employs TRBV6-1 and TRBJ1-1; TRBD1 matches 9 bases. CDR3 length: 13 amino acids. V was pared by 7 bases and J by 8 bases, with 8 bases of the junction left unmatched. Germline loops: CDR1 MNHNS, CDR2 SASEGT. The CDR3 loop is CASTGTGSQEAFS. The CDR3 nucleotides read TGTGCCAGCACCGGGACAGGGTCTCAAGAAGCTTTCTCT.

This clonotype was seen at least ten times. V gene TRBV10-3 combines with J gene TRBJ2-2; D perhaps matches TRBD2 (5 bases). The V and J ends lost 0 bases and 0 bases respectively, with 5 bases between them. The CDR3 is 15 amino acids. Germline values: CDR1 ENHRY, CDR2 SYGVKD. CDR3 nucleotides: TGTGCCATCAGTGAGTCGGGAGCGAACACCGGGGAGCTGTTTTTT. Translating gives CAISESGANTGELFF.

This clonotype was counted many times. The chain combines TRBV7-9 with TRBJ2-1; perhaps TRBD2 as D (5 bases). The CDR3 extends over 16 amino acids. Looked up from germline, CDR1 is SEHNR and CDR2 is FQNEAQ (reference sequence). The V end lost 1 base, the J end lost 3 bases, and 13 bases lay between the germline ends. The CDR3 protein is CASSLVPTNGYNEQFF. CDR3 nucleotide sequence: TGTGCCAGCAGCTTAGTTCCGACTAATGGCTACAATGAGCAGTTCTTC.

This clonotype came up many times. This rearrangement joins TRBV6-6 to TRBJ2-3; D ambiguous. Germline V gives CDR1 MNHNY, CDR2 SVGAGI (reference sequence). The V end was cut by 2 bases, the J end by 2 bases, with 11 bases between. The CDR3 is made up of 15 amino acids. The CDR3 sequence: CASSYNTPDTDTQYF. DNA of the CDR3: TGTGCCAGCAGTTACAATACCCCCGACACAGATACGCAGTATTTT.